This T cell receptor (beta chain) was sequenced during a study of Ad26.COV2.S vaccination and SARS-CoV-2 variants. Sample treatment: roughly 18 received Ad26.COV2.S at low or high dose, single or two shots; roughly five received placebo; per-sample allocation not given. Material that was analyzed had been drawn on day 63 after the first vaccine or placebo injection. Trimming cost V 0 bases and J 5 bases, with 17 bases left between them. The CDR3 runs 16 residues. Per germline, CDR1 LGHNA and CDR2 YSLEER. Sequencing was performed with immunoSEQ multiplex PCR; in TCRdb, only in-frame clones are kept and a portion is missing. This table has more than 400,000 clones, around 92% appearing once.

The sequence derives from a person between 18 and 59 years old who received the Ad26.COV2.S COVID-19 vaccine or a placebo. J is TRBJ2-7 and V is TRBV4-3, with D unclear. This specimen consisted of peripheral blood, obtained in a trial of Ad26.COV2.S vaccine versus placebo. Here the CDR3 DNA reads TGCGCCAGCAGCCAAGATTTGGTGGCGGTCCCGAACGAGCAGTACTTC. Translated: CASSQDLVAVPNEQYF.